The T cell receptor (beta chain) described here comes from a study of T cells in Graves' hyperthyroidism and ophthalmopathy. Study results and limitations: By a 13 V-J model, ophthalmopathy was set apart from stable hyperthyroidism. In the blood, most expanded thyroid clonotypes above 0.001 appeared as well.

The CDR3 consists of 12 residues. V lost 4 bases to trimming and J lost 7 bases, with 10 bases between them. Per germline, CDR1 SGHTA and CDR2 FQGTGA. The PBMCs had their origin in approximately 10 ml of fresh peripheral blood. Details on this clonotype: Antigen specificity is unknown.

Researchers amplified the TCR beta CDR3 regions from RNA transcripts. HTBI primers were used for first-round RT-PCR of the TCR CDR3. Using its own MiXCR run on the multiplex PCR reads, TCRdb lists one record per CDR3 protein. The repertoire holds about 96,000 distinct CDR3 sequences, with about 51% as singletons. The genes are TRBV7-3 and TRBJ1-1, with D possibly matching TRBD1 (5 bases). This receptor was obtained from a woman in her thirties or forties with Graves' hyperthyroidism. The specimen sequenced was blood. CDR3 DNA: TGTGCCAGCAGCTCGGGGGGGGGTGAAGCTTTCTTT. It yields the protein CASSSGGGEAFF.